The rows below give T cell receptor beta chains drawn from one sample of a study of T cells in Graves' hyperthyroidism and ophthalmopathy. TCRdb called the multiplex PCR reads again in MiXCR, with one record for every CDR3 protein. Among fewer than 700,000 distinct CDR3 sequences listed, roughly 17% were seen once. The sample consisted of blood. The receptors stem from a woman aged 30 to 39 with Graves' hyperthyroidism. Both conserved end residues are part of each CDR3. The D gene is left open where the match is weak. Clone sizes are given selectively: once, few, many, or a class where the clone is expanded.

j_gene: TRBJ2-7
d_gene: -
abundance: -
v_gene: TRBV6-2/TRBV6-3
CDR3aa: CASSYQQGYEQYF
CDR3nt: TGTGCCAGCAGTTACCAACAGGGCTACGAGCAGTACTTC

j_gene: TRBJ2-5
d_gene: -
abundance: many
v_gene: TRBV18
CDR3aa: CASSPNVEETQYF
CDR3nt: TGTGCCAGCTCACCGAACGTAGAAGAGACCCAGTACTTC

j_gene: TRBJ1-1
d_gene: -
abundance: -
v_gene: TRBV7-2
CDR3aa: CASRMGGGTEAFF
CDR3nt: TGTGCCAGCAGAATGGGGGGGGGGACTGAAGCTTTCTTT

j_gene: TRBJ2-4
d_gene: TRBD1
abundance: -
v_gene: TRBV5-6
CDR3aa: CASSPRDRGRGKNIQYF
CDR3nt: TGTGCCAGCAGCCCCCGGGACAGGGGGAGAGGCAAAAACATTCAGTACTTC

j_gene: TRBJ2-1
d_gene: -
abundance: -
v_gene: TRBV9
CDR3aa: CASSLTGSNNEQFF
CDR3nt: TGTGCCAGCAGCTTAACCGGGAGTAACAATGAGCAGTTCTTC

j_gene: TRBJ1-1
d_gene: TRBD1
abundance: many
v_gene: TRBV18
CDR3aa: CASSPGQGHTEAFF
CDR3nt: TGTGCCAGCAGTCCGGGACAGGGGCACACTGAAGCTTTCTTT

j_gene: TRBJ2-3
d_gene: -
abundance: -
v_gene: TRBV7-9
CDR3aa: CASSFWLGGGFTDTQYF
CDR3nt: TGTGCCAGCAGCTTCTGGCTAGGGGGAGGCTTCACAGATACGCAGTATTTT

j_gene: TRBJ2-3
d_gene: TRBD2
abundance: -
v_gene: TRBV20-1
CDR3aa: CSARDSGRLAGGITDTQYF
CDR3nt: TGCAGTGCTAGAGACTCGGGGCGACTAGCGGGAGGGATCACAGATACGCAGTATTTT

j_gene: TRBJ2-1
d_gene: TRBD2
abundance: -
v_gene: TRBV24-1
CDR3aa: CATSEPETSGSHNEQFF
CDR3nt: TGTGCCACCAGTGAACCCGAGACTAGCGGGAGCCACAATGAGCAGTTCTTC

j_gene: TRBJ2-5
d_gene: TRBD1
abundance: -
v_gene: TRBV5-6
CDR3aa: CASSWRQGLGETQYF
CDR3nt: TGTGCCAGCAGCTGGCGACAGGGGTTGGGAGAGACCCAGTACTTC

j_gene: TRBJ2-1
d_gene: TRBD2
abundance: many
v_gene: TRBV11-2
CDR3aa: CASSLASSGVYNEQFF
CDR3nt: TGTGCCAGCAGCTTAGCGTCTAGCGGAGTATACAATGAGCAGTTCTTC

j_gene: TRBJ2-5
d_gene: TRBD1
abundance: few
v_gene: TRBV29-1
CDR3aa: CSGGQGAPWETQYF
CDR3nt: TGCAGCGGGGGACAGGGGGCGCCGTGGGAGACCCAGTACTTC

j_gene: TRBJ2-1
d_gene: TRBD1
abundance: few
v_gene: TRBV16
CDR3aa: CASSPTGGLSSYNEQFF
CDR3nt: TGTGCCAGCAGCCCCACAGGGGGCCTGAGCTCCTACAATGAGCAGTTCTTC

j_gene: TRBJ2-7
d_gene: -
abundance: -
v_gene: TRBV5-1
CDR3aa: CASSSQGIPTYEQYF
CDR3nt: TGCGCCAGCAGCTCCCAGGGGATTCCTACCTACGAGCAGTACTTC

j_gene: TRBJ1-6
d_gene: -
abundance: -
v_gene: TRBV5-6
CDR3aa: CASSLAGARTSPLHF
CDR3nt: TGTGCCAGCAGCTTGGCCGGGGCTAGGACTTCACCCCTCCACTTT

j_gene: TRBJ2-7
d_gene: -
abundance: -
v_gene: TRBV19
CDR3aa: CASSIDQGDYEQYF
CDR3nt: TGTGCCAGTAGTATAGATCAAGGCGATTACGAGCAGTACTTC

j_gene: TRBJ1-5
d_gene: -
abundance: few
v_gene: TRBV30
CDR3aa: CAWSEGNSNQPQHF
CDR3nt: TGTGCCTGGAGTGAAGGGAATAGCAATCAGCCCCAGCATTTT

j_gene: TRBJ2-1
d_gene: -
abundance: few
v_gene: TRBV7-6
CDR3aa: CASSFGAANEQFF
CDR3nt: TGTGCCAGCAGCTTTGGGGCAGCCAATGAGCAGTTCTTC

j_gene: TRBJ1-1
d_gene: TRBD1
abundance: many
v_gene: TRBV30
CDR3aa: CAWQGVTEAFF
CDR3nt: TGTGCCTGGCAGGGGGTCACTGAAGCTTTCTTT

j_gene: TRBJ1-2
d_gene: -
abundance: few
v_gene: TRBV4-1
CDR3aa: CASSWGDNDGYTF
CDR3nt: TGCGCCAGCAGTTGGGGGGACAATGATGGCTACACCTTC

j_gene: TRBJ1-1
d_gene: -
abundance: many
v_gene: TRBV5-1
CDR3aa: CASSLGTDTEAFF
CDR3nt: TGCGCCAGCAGCTTGGGAACTGACACTGAAGCTTTCTTT

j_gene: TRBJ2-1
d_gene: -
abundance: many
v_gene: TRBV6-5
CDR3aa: CASSYSDRLYNEQFF
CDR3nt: TGTGCCAGCAGTTACTCGGACAGACTCTACAATGAGCAGTTCTTC

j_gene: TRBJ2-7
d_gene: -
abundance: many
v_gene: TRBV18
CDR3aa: CASSPNTAREQYF
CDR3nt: TGTGCCAGCTCACCGAATACTGCGAGGGAGCAGTACTTC

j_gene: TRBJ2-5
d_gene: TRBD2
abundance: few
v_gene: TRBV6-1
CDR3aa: CASSPPAGPETQYF
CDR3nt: TGTGCCAGCAGCCCCCCAGCGGGACCGGAGACCCAGTACTTC

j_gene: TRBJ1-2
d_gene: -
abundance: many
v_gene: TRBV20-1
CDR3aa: CSATPGPGYTF
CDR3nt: TGCAGTGCTACGCCTGGACCAGGCTACACCTTC

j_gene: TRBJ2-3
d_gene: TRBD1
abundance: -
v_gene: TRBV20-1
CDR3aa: CSAPPKDRGTDTQYF
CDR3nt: TGCAGTGCTCCACCCAAGGACAGGGGCACAGATACGCAGTATTTT

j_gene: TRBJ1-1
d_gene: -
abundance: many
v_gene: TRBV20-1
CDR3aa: CSVREGLNTEAFF
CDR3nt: TGCAGTGTCAGGGAGGGCCTGAACACTGAAGCTTTCTTT

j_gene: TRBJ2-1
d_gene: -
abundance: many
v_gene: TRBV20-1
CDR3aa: CGPAGKSYNEQFF
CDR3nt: TGCGGCCCGGCCGGAAAGTCCTACAATGAGCAGTTCTTC